These 11 T cell receptor beta chains share one sample of origin, sequenced in a study of blood T cell repertoires in COVID-19. Sequencing used immunoSEQ multiplex PCR; TCRdb keeps in-frame clones, though not all of them. The sample contains some 250,000 clones, around 90% of which appear only once. The sequenced sample consisted of peripheral blood. The receptors shown here come from a woman in her 70s with active or convalescent COVID-19.

The chain couples TRBV29-1 to TRBJ1-1, with TRBD1 matching over 9 bases. V trimming: 5 bases; J trimming: 8 bases; junction bases outside the gene matches: 6. Germline assignment: CDR1 SQVTM and CDR2 ANQGSEA. The CDR3 sequence is 12 residues long. The chain's CDR3 is CSVSTGGGEAFF. Here the CDR3 DNA reads TGCAGCGTTTCAACAGGGGGCGGGGAAGCTTTCTTT.

The chain combines TRBV5-5 with TRBJ1-3; maybe TRBD1 (5 bases). The germline V gene has CDR1 SGHKS and CDR2 YYEKEE (reference sequence). V dropped 1 base and J dropped 0 bases, with 8 bases sitting between them. The CDR3 has 15 residues. This chain's CDR3 is CASSLRGTSGNTIYF. In nucleotides, the CDR3 is TGTGCCAGCAGCTTGCGGGGGACCTCTGGAAACACCATATATTTT.

In the case of this clone: One end of the junction fails to match germline, which may point to a read error. This chain joins TRBV7-9 and TRBJ2-1; D possibly corresponds to TRBD1 (7 bases). The CDR3 is 15 residues long. Germline V lookup: CDR1 SEHNR, CDR2 FQNEAQ (reference sequence). The CDR3 bases are TGTGCCAGCAGCTTACTGGGGGGAGACAGGGAATTGAGTCTCTTC. Amino acid sequence: CASSLLGGDRELSLF.

The table lists this clone with a count of one. This rearrangement joins TRBV19 to TRBJ1-2; no clear D gene. The V and J ends lost 8 bases and 7 bases respectively, with 17 bases between them. Germline CDR1 and CDR2: LNHDA and SQIVND (reference sequence). CDR3 length: 13 residues. The chain's CDR3 is CASASRENGGYTF. The CDR3 DNA sequence: TGTGCCAGTGCCTCCCGGGAGAACGGTGGCTACACCTTC.

The chain links TRBV19 to TRBJ1-2; D is undetermined. This CDR3 is 13 amino acids long. Germline CDR1 reads LNHDA; CDR2 reads SQIVND (reference sequence). Trimming shortened V by 3 bases and J by 6 bases, and 11 bases separated the two germline ends. CDR3 bases: TGTGCCAGTAGTATCGACGGGAGGGATGGCTACACCTTC. Amino acids: CASSIDGRDGYTF.

J is TRBJ2-1 and V is TRBV9; 11 bases fit TRBD1. The ends lost 0 bases at V and 5 bases at J; junction bases unmatched: 7. This CDR3 contains 17 residues. Germline CDR1 SGDLS, CDR2 YYNGEE. CDR3 in amino acids: CASSVGSGDRGDNEQFF. Written as DNA, the CDR3 is TGTGCCAGCAGCGTAGGATCCGGGGACAGGGGGGACAATGAGCAGTTCTTC.

This chain uses TRBV6-5 with TRBJ2-5, with 12 bases aligning to TRBD2. This CDR3 is 15 amino acids long. J gave up 5 bases and V 5 bases, and 6 bases lay outside the gene matches. From germline, CDR1 is MNHEY and CDR2 SVGAGI. This chain's CDR3 is CASSLSGLAGETQYF. CDR3 DNA: TGTGCCAGCAGTCTCAGTGGACTAGCGGGGGAGACCCAGTACTTC.

The chain is built from TRBV7-9 and TRBJ1-4; tentative D call: TRBD1 (5 bases). The CDR3 length is 16 residues. Germline assignment: CDR1 SEHNR and CDR2 FQNEAQ (reference sequence). Trimming removed 2 bases from V and 0 bases from J, with 10 bases in between. The CDR3 DNA sequence: TGTGCCAGCAGCTTAAGGGGAGGGACAACTAATGAAAAACTGTTTTTT. Translation: CASSLRGGTTNEKLFF.

The V gene is TRBV4-3, the J gene TRBJ1-2; 7 bases fit TRBD1. J was trimmed by 4 bases and V by 0 bases; bases with no gene match: 5. CDR3 length equals 15 residues. CDR1 and CDR2 (germline): LGHNA, YSLEER. In nucleotides, the CDR3 is TGCGCCAGCAGCCAAGAGACAGGGAGAAGCTATGGCTACACCTTC. Its protein is CASSQETGRSYGYTF.

The V and J genes are TRBV6-5 and TRBJ1-1; 8 bases line up with TRBD1. V was clipped by 10 bases and J by 6 bases; unmatched bases: 13. The V gene's germline CDR1 is MNHEY and CDR2 SVGAGI. The CDR3 covers 14 residues. CDR3 DNA: TGTGCCACCAGGGTAGACAGGGGACGGGCTGAAGCTTTCTTT. This sequence encodes CATRVDRGRAEAFF.

V is TRBV6-4 and J is TRBJ2-1, with D perhaps TRBD2 (6 bases). Germline CDR1 reads MRHNA; CDR2 reads SNTAGT. The CDR3 runs 13 residues. The ends were cut back, 0 bases at V and 11 bases at J, with 11 bases in the middle. The CDR3 DNA is TGTGCCAGCAGTGACTCGAGCAGGACTAAGCAGTTCTTC. Its translation: CASSDSSRTKQFF.